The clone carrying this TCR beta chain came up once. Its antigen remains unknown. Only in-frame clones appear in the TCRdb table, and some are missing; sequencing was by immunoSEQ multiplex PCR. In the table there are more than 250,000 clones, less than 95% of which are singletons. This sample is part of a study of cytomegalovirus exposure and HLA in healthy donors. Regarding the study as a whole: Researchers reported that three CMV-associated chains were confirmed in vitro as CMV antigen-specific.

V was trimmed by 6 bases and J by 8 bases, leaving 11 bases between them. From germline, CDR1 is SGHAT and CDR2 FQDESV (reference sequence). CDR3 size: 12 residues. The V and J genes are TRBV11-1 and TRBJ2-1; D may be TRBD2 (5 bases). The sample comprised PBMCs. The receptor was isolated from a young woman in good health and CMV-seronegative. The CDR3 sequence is CASRAISDEQFF. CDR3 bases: TGTGCCAGCAGGGCCATTAGCGATGAGCAGTTCTTC.